This T cell receptor beta chain was identified in a study of identifying expanded T cells in peripheral blood. Study-level points and caveats: Clone count variance between approximately two-week samples rose with total template count. Technical replicates showed about 1.1 changed clones; approximately 2 weeks about 16.4; four weeks 19.

V was clipped by 4 bases and J by 4 bases, with 10 bases between them. Germline assignment: CDR1 KGHSH and CDR2 LQKENI. The CDR3 has 13 amino acids. On this clone itself: Antigen unknown.

Assay: immunoSEQ multiplex PCR; the TCRdb copy retains only in-frame clones and omits some. The profile shows 50,000 to 60,000 clones, roughly 82% of them singletons. No infections or other immune events were documented during collection. This TCR was sampled from a person aged 18-70 years in good health. J is TRBJ1-1 and V is TRBV18; perhaps TRBD1 as D (5 bases). The sequenced sample was blood. CDR3 region: CASSLQGSTEAFF. In nucleotides, the CDR3 is TGTGCCAGCTCACTGCAGGGAAGCACTGAAGCTTTCTTT.